This T cell receptor (beta chain) was documented in a study of T cell responses to AZD1222 COVID-19 vaccine. This clone was counted a few times. The CDR3 runs to 15 residues. V dropped 6 bases and J dropped 0; count of bases not matched to a gene: 5. Per the germline V gene, CDR1 is SNHLY and CDR2 is FYNNEI. Repertoires were generated with immunoSEQ multiplex PCR, while TCRdb's copy carries only in-frame clones and drops some. This table has some 130,000 clones, roughly 88% appearing once. Sequencing used peripheral blood, obtained on day 0 of MenACWY control vaccination. The rearrangement links TRBV2 to TRBJ2-3; TRBD1 matches 8 bases. This clonotype originated in an adult in good health. CDR3 in amino acids: CASRPDRGSTDTQYF. The CDR3 DNA reads TGTGCCAGCAGACCAGACAGGGGCAGCACAGATACGCAGTATTTT.